This T cell receptor beta chain was observed in a study of blood T cells in healthy people across ages. Each sample yielded at least 5.5 micrograms of PBMC total RNA. This clonotype was seen only a few times. Antigen: not known. Study-wide results and limits: While age rose, TCR beta diversity per million T cells dropped in a roughly linear way. Changes in expanded clonotypes were possibly confounded, as the CMV status of donors was unknown. Long-lived donors had more naive CD4+ cells and higher diversity than aged donors.

In germline, CDR1 is MGHRA, CDR2 YSYEKL. The CDR3 length is 16 residues. V lost 4 bases to trimming and J lost 2 bases; unmatched junction nucleotides: 8. Next came a second PCR, run for about 7 to 12 cycles, which used a sample-barcoded 5' primer along with a J-beta primer mix. TCRdb re-called the 5' RACE reads through MiXCR, storing one row per CDR3 protein. The sample yields some 900,000 distinct CDR3 sequences, around 48% seen once. The sequenced sample consisted of blood. The gene calls are TRBV4-1 and TRBJ2-1; 7 bases agree with TRBD1. This receptor was obtained from a man under 40 in good health. The CDR3 coding sequence is TGCGCCAGCAGCCGACCCGGGACAGAGACCTACAATGAGCAGTTCTTC. Amino acid sequence: CASSRPGTETYNEQFF.